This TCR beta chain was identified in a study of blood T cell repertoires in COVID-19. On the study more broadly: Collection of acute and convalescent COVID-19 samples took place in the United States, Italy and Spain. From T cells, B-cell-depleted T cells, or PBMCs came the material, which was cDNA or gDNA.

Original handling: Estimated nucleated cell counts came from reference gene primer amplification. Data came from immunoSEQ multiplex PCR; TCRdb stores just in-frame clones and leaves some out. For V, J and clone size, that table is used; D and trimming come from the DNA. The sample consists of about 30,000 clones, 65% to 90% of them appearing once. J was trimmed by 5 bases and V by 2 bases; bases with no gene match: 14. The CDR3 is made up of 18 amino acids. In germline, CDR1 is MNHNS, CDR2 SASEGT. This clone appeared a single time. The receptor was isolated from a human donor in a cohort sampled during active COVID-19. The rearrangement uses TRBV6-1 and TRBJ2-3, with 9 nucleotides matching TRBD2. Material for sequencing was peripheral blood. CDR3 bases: TGTGCCAGCAGTGAACTTCGGCGGGGGGGCCGGTCCGGAGATACGCAGTATTTT. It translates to CASSELRRGGRSGDTQYF.